A single T cell receptor beta chain is shown here with its context. The data were produced by immunoSEQ multiplex PCR, yet TCRdb's version contains in-frame clones alone and is incomplete. This sample has 200,000 or so clones, with roughly 84% found just once. These data originate in a study of cytomegalovirus exposure and HLA in healthy donors. V was pared by 2 bases and J by 2 bases, with 8 bases of the junction left unmatched. This CDR3 is built from 17 residues. From germline, CDR1 is MRHNA and CDR2 SNTAGT. The source of this sequence is a woman younger than 30 in good health and CMV-seropositive. The sequenced sample consisted of PBMCs. V and J are TRBV6-4 and TRBJ2-2; 7 nucleotides line up with TRBD2. The CDR3 DNA follows: TGTGCCAGCAGTGACACACCGGGACTATCTAACACCGGGGAGCTGTTTTTT. It translates to CASSDTPGLSNTGELFF.